This is a list of T cell receptor beta chains from one sample in a study of blood T cell repertoires in COVID-19. The protocol was immunoSEQ multiplex PCR, while the TCRdb copy is restricted to in-frame clones and leaves out a portion. Of tens of thousands of clones in the sample, around nine tenths are singletons; the top ten hold roughly 13%. The sample comprised peripheral blood. Receptors were obtained from a human donor with active COVID-19. The donor label of this sample is uncertain. The CDR3 runs from the conserved cysteine through the conserved F or W. The D gene is left open where the match is weak. A clone size is listed for some rows: how often the clone was seen (once, few, many), or a class if it is expanded.

v_gene	j_gene	d_gene	abundance	CDR3nt	CDR3aa
TRBV4-3	TRBJ2-3	TRBD2	.	TGCGCCAGCAGCCAAGAGTCCGGGACTAGCGGGAGGGGAGATACGCAGTATTTT	CASSQESGTSGRGDTQYF
TRBV19	TRBJ2-3	TRBD2	.	TGTGCCAGTAGTTCCCGGGGGACTAGCGGGACGGCAGATACGCAGTATTTT	CASSSRGTSGTADTQYF
TRBV29-1	TRBJ2-1	TRBD1	.	TGCAGCGTTCGGGACAGGTCCTACAATGAGCAGTTCTTC	CSVRDRSYNEQFF
TRBV5-1	TRBJ1-2	.	.	TGCGCCAGCAGCTTAACGCGGGGTGACGACTATGGCTACACCTTC	CASSLTRGDDYGYTF
TRBV6-5	TRBJ2-7	.	.	TGTGCCAGCAGTTATGACACCTCCTACGAGCAGTACTTC	CASSYDTSYEQYF
TRBV2	TRBJ2-7	.	.	TGTGCCAGCACGTCTGGGCCATACTACGAGCAGTACTTC	CASTSGPYYEQYF
TRBV7-2	TRBJ2-3	TRBD1	few	TGTGCCAGCAGCTCCGGACAGGGCACAGATACGCAGTATTTT	CASSSGQGTDTQYF
TRBV19	TRBJ1-5	.	.	TGTGCCAGTAGTCCCCTCAGAGGGAATCAGCCCCAGCATTTT	CASSPLRGNQPQHF
TRBV29-1	TRBJ2-1	TRBD2	few	TGCAGCGTTGATCGGGACTACACCAATGAGCAGTTCTTC	CSVDRDYTNEQFF
TRBV24-1	TRBJ2-3	.	.	TGTGCCACCAGTAGCGGGCCGGGCACAGATACGCAGTATTTT	CATSSGPGTDTQYF
TRBV5-1	TRBJ1-1	.	.	TGCGCCAGCAGCTTGGGACTCCTCAGGAACACTGAAGCTTTCTTT	CASSLGLLRNTEAFF
TRBV28	TRBJ1-2	.	.	TGTGCCAGCAGTTTCAGGGCGGGAGGCTACACCTTC	CASSFRAGGYTF
TRBV7-9	TRBJ2-7	TRBD2	.	TGTGCCAGCAGCTTATACGGTAGCGGGGTCGGGCCCTACGAGCAGTACTTC	CASSLYGSGVGPYEQYF
TRBV29-1	TRBJ2-7	.	once	TGCAGCGTTTGTGTACGGGAGCTGTGCTACGAGCAGTACTTC	CSVCVRELCYEQYF
TRBV6-1	TRBJ2-7	TRBD2	.	TGTGCCAGCAGTGAAAGCGGGGGGAACTACGAGCAGTACTTC	CASSESGGNYEQYF
TRBV30	TRBJ2-3	.	.	TGTGCCTGGAGTATAGGGGGGGCCCTAGATACGCAGTATTTT	CAWSIGGALDTQYF
TRBV7-2	TRBJ2-3	TRBD1	.	TGTGCCAGCAGCGGGGGACAGGGGCCCGGGGATACGCAGTATTTT	CASSGGQGPGDTQYF
TRBV27	TRBJ2-2	.	few	TGTGCCAGCAGTCTTGCGGGTACCGGGGAGCTGTTTTTT	CASSLAGTGELFF
TRBV6-6	TRBJ2-7	TRBD2	.	TGTGCCAGCAGGCGGACTAGCGATTCCTACGAGCAGTACTTC	CASRRTSDSYEQYF
TRBV10-3	TRBJ2-3	.	.	TGTGCCACCCGACAAAGAACCGGCACAGATACGCAGTATTTT	CATRQRTGTDTQYF
TRBV18	TRBJ1-2	TRBD1	.	TGTGCCAGCTCACCACGCGGACAGGATTTCTATGGCTACACCTTC	CASSPRGQDFYGYTF
TRBV10-3	TRBJ1-2	.	once	TGTGCCATCAGTGAGGCGCTACCAAACTATGGCTACACCTTC	CAISEALPNYGYTF
TRBV3-1/TRBV3-2	TRBJ1-6	.	.	TGTGCCAGCAGCCAAAGCGCTGCGTTCGGGGTATTTTATAATTCACCCCTCCACTTT	CASSQSAAFGVFYNSPLHF
TRBV5-1	TRBJ2-1	.	.	TGCGCCAGCAGCCCACCCGACAGCAACAATGAGCAGTTCTTC	CASSPPDSNNEQFF
TRBV5-8	TRBJ2-7	.	.	TGTGCCAGCAGCTTGGTTGGCTTGTCCTACGAGCAGTACTTC	CASSLVGLSYEQYF
TRBV5-1	TRBJ2-1	TRBD2	.	TGCGCCAGCAGCTTGTCGGGGACTAGCGGGACAAGCCCGTTCTTC	CASSLSGTSGTSPFF
TRBV4-1	TRBJ2-5	TRBD1	.	TGCGCCAGCAGCCGGACAGGGAGACAAGAGACCCAGTACTTC	CASSRTGRQETQYF
TRBV18	TRBJ1-2	.	.	TGTGCCAGCTCACCGGTACAGGGATTTTGGGATGGCTACACCTTC	CASSPVQGFWDGYTF
TRBV7-3	TRBJ2-3	TRBD1	.	TGTGCCAGCAGCTTATCCCTTACAGGGGAAGATACGCAGTATTTT	CASSLSLTGEDTQYF
TRBV18	TRBJ2-7	.	once	TGTGCCAGCTCATTATCTCAGGGCTCCTACGAGCAGTACTTC	CASSLSQGSYEQYF
TRBV11-3	TRBJ1-1	TRBD1	.	TGTGCCAGCAGCTCTGGGACAGAGTTTCTGGCTTTCTTT	CASSSGTEFLAFF
TRBV7-2	TRBJ2-3	.	.	TGTGCCAGCAGCATCCAGGGTTCAGGGTTGGGAGATACGCAGTATTTT	CASSIQGSGLGDTQYF
TRBV28	TRBJ1-5	.	.	TGTGCCAGCCGAACTATCCAGGGAGGGAGCAATCAGCCCCAGCATTTT	CASRTIQGGSNQPQHF
TRBV7-9	TRBJ2-1	TRBD2	once	TGTGCCAGCAGCTCGCCGGGACTAGTTTACAATGAGCAGTTCTTC	CASSSPGLVYNEQFF
TRBV6-5	TRBJ1-6	TRBD1	.	TGTGCCAGCAGTCAGACAGGGGGCAATTCACCCCTCCACTTT	CASSQTGGNSPLHF
TRBV29-1	TRBJ2-1	TRBD2	.	TGCAGCGTTACGCCTGGGACTAGCGACTACAATGAGCAGTTCTTC	CSVTPGTSDYNEQFF
TRBV9	TRBJ2-3	.	.	TGTGCCAGCAGCGCCTCGACAAGGGGAGATACGCAGTATTTT	CASSASTRGDTQYF
TRBV6-5	TRBJ1-3	.	once	TGTGCCAGCAGTTACGACAGGCCCCACTCTGGAAACACCATATATTTT	CASSYDRPHSGNTIYF
TRBV28	TRBJ1-5	TRBD1	.	TGTGCCAGCACCCTTGACAGGGGGCCGGGCCAGCCCCAGCATTTT	CASTLDRGPGQPQHF
TRBV19	TRBJ2-3	TRBD2	.	TGTGCCAGTAGTACGGGGGGACGGAGCACAGATACGCAGTATTTT	CASSTGGRSTDTQYF
TRBV9	TRBJ2-2	.	.	TGTGCCAGCAGCGTAGGGCGGGGCTCGGGCGGGGAGCTGTTTTTT	CASSVGRGSGGELFF
TRBV24-1	TRBJ2-1	TRBD1	.	TGTGCCACCAGTACGGGGGCGGGACAGGGGGTATACAATGAGCAGTTCTTC	CATSTGAGQGVYNEQFF
TRBV10-3	TRBJ2-1	.	.	TGTGCCATCAGTGATGGACTATACAATGAGCAGTTCTTC	CAISDGLYNEQFF
TRBV11-2	TRBJ1-2	.	.	TGTGCCAGCAGCTACGGGGGTAACTATGGCTACACCTTC	CASSYGGNYGYTF
TRBV7-7	TRBJ2-5	.	.	TGTGCTAGCAGCTTAGAACCGGGGAGCGAGTACGCGGTGACCCAGTACTTC	CASSLEPGSEYAVTQYF
TRBV24-1	TRBJ1-5	.	.	TGTGCCACCAGTGGTCCTGTTGCGGGGCCATATAGCAATCAGCCCCAGCATTTT	CATSGPVAGPYSNQPQHF
TRBV4-3	TRBJ2-2	.	.	TGCGCCAGCAGCCAAGGTTCCGGACTATTAGGGGAGCTGTTTTTT	CASSQGSGLLGELFF